This entry features one T cell receptor beta chain sequence. A read error may explain this, as a much larger clone is one base away. This entry belongs to a study of Graves' ophthalmopathy and Graves' hyperthyroidism. Amplification targeted the TCR beta CDR3 regions, with RNA transcripts as the source material. Scientists carried out first-round RT-PCR using HTBI primers and then a second-round multiplex PCR. TCRdb independently ran MiXCR on the multiplex PCR reads; one entry per CDR3 protein. The table has about 1.2 million distinct CDR3 sequences, about 38% seen once. The CDR3 has 12 amino acids. Germline CDR1 reads ENHRY; CDR2 reads SYGVKD.

Material: peripheral blood or thyroid tissue (not recorded which). This rearrangement joins TRBV10-3 to TRBJ1-4, with TRBD1 as a possible D gene (6 bases). This TCR was recovered from an adult man with Graves' hyperthyroidism. The CDR3 nucleotides read TGTGCCAGCGGACAGCCTAATGTAAAACTGTTTTTT. Protein: CASGQPNVKLFF.